These 28 T cell receptor beta chains came from one sample sequenced in a study of blood T cells in healthy people across ages. The second PCR ran roughly 6 to 11 cycles with a sample-barcoded 5' primer and J-beta primers. TCRdb re-analysed the 5' RACE reads in MiXCR, keeping a single row per CDR3 protein. The data contain around 900,000 distinct CDR3 sequences, less than 35% of them singletons. The specimen sequenced was blood. All receptors come from an elderly woman in good health.

This clonotype was found many times. The V gene is TRBV4-1, the J gene TRBJ2-3; D uncertain. V was clipped by 0 bases and J by 0 bases, with 4 bases between them. CDR1 MGHRA and CDR2 YSYEKL come from the germline V gene. The CDR3 runs 14 residues. The CDR3 loop reads CASSQDASTDTQYF. The CDR3, as DNA: TGCGCCAGCAGCCAAGATGCTAGCACAGATACGCAGTATTTT.

This clonotype came up a few times. The CDR3 spells CASSQDRLLNSPLHF. In DNA, the CDR3 is TGTGCCAGCAGCCAAGATCGGTTGTTGAATTCACCCCTCCACTTT. The gene calls are TRBV14 and TRBJ1-6; no clear D gene. The germline gives CDR1 SGHDN, CDR2 FVKESK. The V end was cut by 0 bases, the J end by 7 bases, with 10 bases between. The CDR3 extends over 15 amino acids.

This clonotype was picked up one time. The chain recombines TRBV5-6 with TRBJ2-5; D is possibly TRBD2 (6 bases). Looked up from germline, CDR1 is SGHDT and CDR2 is YYEEEE. The CDR3 contains 15 residues. V gave up 0 bases and J gave up 2 bases, with 11 bases separating them. The CDR3 here is CASSLAGGAQETQYF. The DNA of the CDR3 is TGTGCCAGCAGCTTGGCCGGCGGGGCACAAGAGACCCAGTACTTC.

This clonotype was observed a few times. A read error may be the cause here, since a much bigger clone is one base away. This chain joins TRBV29-1 and TRBJ2-1, with a possible D match to TRBD2 (5 bases). The DNA end is a closer match to TRBJ2-7, so the J assignment may be wrong. Germline loops: CDR1 SQVTM, CDR2 ANQGSEA. The CDR3 has 14 residues. In DNA, the CDR3 is TGCAGCGCTCGGACTCTTACAGCCTACAATGAGCAGTACTTC. Translating gives CSARTLTAYNEQYF.

This clonotype was seen at least ten times. V gene TRBV7-2 combines with J gene TRBJ1-2, with D maybe TRBD1 (6 bases). V lost 5 bases to trimming and J lost 7 bases, with 17 bases between them. The germline CDR1 and CDR2 sequences are SGHTA and FQGNSA. This CDR3 region has 14 residues. The CDR3: CASSARQQGRGYTF. The CDR3 DNA sequence: TGTGCCAGCAGCGCGCGCCAACAGGGTCGTGGCTACACCTTC.

This chain uses TRBV7-2 with TRBJ2-5; no definite D call. The CDR3 covers 15 residues. Per the germline V gene, CDR1 is SGHTA and CDR2 is FQGNSA. The ends were cut back, 5 bases at V and 5 bases at J, with 18 bases in the middle. CDR3 nucleotide sequence: TGTGCCAGCAGCCTTCGAGCAGGACCTCAGGAGACCCAGTACTTC. It codes for CASSLRAGPQETQYF.

The genes are TRBV12-3 or TRBV12-4 and TRBJ2-4; tentatively, D is TRBD1 (6 bases). The tail of the sequence fits TRBJ2-7 better, so the J call may be wrong. The CDR3 is 13 amino acids. Here the CDR3 DNA reads TGTGCCAGCAGTTTAAACAGGGTCAACGAGCAGTACTTC. Its protein product is CASSLNRVNEQYF.

Details on this clonotype: This may be a read error: a much more frequent sequence differs by one nucleotide. The chain uses TRBV7-2 and TRBJ1-2; 7 nucleotides line up with TRBD1. This CDR3 is 14 amino acids long. CDR1 SGHTA and CDR2 FQGNSA come from the germline V gene. V trimming: 5 bases; J trimming: 7 bases; junction bases outside the gene matches: 10. The CDR3, as DNA: TGTGCCAGCAGCGTATTCACAGGGGATACTGGCTACACCTTC. It is translated as CASSVFTGDTGYTF.

V and J are TRBV9 and TRBJ2-1, with 7 bases lining up with TRBD1. Germline V gene lookup returns CDR1 SGDLS and CDR2 YYNGEE. V lost 1 base and J lost 3; bases outside the gene matches: 4. The CDR3 runs 15 residues. The CDR3 here is CASSVRDSLYNEQFF. The CDR3 nucleotides read TGTGCCAGCAGCGTAAGGGACAGCCTCTACAATGAGCAGTTCTTC.

The sample holds many counts of this clonotype. The rearrangement joins TRBV12-3 or TRBV12-4 to TRBJ1-2, with D unresolved. With 2 bases removed from V and 6 bases from J, the gap between germline ends came to 7 bases. The CDR3 loop spans 12 amino acids. CDR3 loop: CASSLRGNGYTF. CDR3 DNA: TGTGCCAGCAGTTTAAGAGGGAATGGCTACACCTTC.

This clonotype has a count of ten or more. This chain uses TRBV20-1 with TRBJ2-5; 10 bases are a match to TRBD2. The trim removed 5 bases at V and 6 bases at J, leaving 6 bases unmatched. Germline CDR1 DFQATT, CDR2 SNEGSKA (reference sequence). This CDR3 is built from 13 residues. The CDR3 nucleotides are TGCAGTGCTCACATTAGCGGGGGGAAGACCCAGTACTTC. Its protein product is CSAHISGGKTQYF.

V and J are TRBV3-1 and TRBJ1-2; 12 bases line up with TRBD1. CDR3 length: 18 amino acids. Germline CDR1 and CDR2: LGHDT and YNNKEL (reference sequence). J was trimmed by 4 bases and V by 4 bases; bases with no gene match: 13. The CDR3 DNA is TGTGCCAGCAGCCCCCGGGACAGGGGGCCGCGAAACTCCTATGGCTACACCTTC. Its translation is CASSPRDRGPRNSYGYTF. Variable domain in full (rest from reference TRBV3-1 and TRBJ1-2): DTAVSQTPKYLVTQMGNDKSIKCEQNLGHDTMYWYKQDSKKFLKIMFSYNNKELIINETVPNRFSPKSPDKAHLNLHINSLELGDSAVYFCASSPRDRGPRNSYGYTFGSGTRLTVV.

Ten or more counts support this clonotype. V is TRBV6-2 or TRBV6-3 and J is TRBJ1-1, with D possibly TRBD1 on 5 matching bases. Germline lookup yields CDR1 MNHEY and CDR2 SVGEGT. This CDR3 has 12 amino acids. V dropped 11 bases and J dropped 1 base, with 11 bases sitting between them. The CDR3 nucleotides read TGTGCCGTTACTCAGGGGAACACTGAAGCTTTCTTT. Protein sequence: CAVTQGNTEAFF.

The chain carries TRBV3-1 and TRBJ1-2; D ambiguous. V was trimmed by 4 bases and J by 4 bases, leaving 13 bases between them. The CDR3 runs to 14 residues. Germline lookup yields CDR1 LGHDT and CDR2 YNNKEL (reference sequence). This chain's CDR3 is CASSLLTSSYGYTF. The CDR3 region has the DNA TGTGCCAGCAGCCTTTTGACAAGTAGCTATGGCTACACCTTC.

The chain couples TRBV14 to TRBJ2-1; D is possibly TRBD1 (6 bases). Between the trimmed V and J ends, which lost 2 bases and 5 bases, there was a span of 10 bases. Germline CDR1 reads SGHDN; CDR2 reads FVKESK. The CDR3 runs to 14 residues. CDR3 bases: TGTGCCAGCAGCCAAAGGTGGACAGACAATGAGCAGTTCTTC. It specifies CASSQRWTDNEQFF.

This clonotype occurred a few times. The chain recombines TRBV27 with TRBJ2-7; D gene uncertain. The germline CDR1 and CDR2 sequences are MNHEY and SMNVEV (reference sequence). The V and J ends lost 3 bases and 0 bases respectively, with 9 bases between them. The CDR3 has 14 amino acids. The DNA of the CDR3 is TGTGCCAGCAGTTTGGCGAAGGGCTCCTACGAGCAGTACTTC. Translated, it gives CASSLAKGSYEQYF.

This clonotype was observed at least ten times. This sequence joins TRBV9 and TRBJ2-1, with 8 nucleotides matching TRBD2. The germline V gene encodes CDR1 SGDLS and CDR2 YYNGEE. The CDR3 is 16 amino acids. Trimming at V came to 0 bases and at J to 3 bases, leaving 5 bases not matched to a gene. CDR3 sequence (DNA): TGTGCCAGCAGCGTAGTTGGTAGCGGGGTCTACAATGAGCAGTTCTTC. Amino acids: CASSVVGSGVYNEQFF.

Of note for this clonotype: A much larger clonotype is one base distant, so this may be a read error. V gene TRBV6-5 combines with J gene TRBJ2-1, with D hard to call. The CDR3 extends over 17 amino acids. Germline lookup yields CDR1 MNHEY and CDR2 SVGAGI. The CDR3 nucleotides read TGTGCCAGCAGTTACTTCCTGAGTAAAATCTCCTACAATGAGCACTTCTTC. Its translation: CASSYFLSKISYNEHFF.

The genes are TRBV12-3 or TRBV12-4 and TRBJ2-1; 7 bases fit TRBD2. The CDR3 loop spans 13 amino acids. V shed 5 bases, J shed 7 bases, and the junction held 5 bases outside the gene matches. The chain's CDR3 is CASSAGRENEQFF. The CDR3 nucleotides are TGTGCCAGCAGTGCTGGGAGGGAAAATGAGCAGTTCTTC.

This clonotype was recorded at least ten times. This chain links TRBV12-3 or TRBV12-4 with TRBJ1-4; tentative D call: TRBD1 (5 bases). V was shortened by 3 bases and J by 7 bases, with 15 bases between the two germline ends. The CDR3 totals 15 residues. DNA of the CDR3: TGTGCCAGCAGTTTGAGACCATCTGGGGGTGAAAAACTGTTTTTT. This translates into CASSLRPSGGEKLFF.

J is TRBJ1-2 and V is TRBV19; D not certain. The CDR3 contains 13 residues. Looked up from germline, CDR1 is LNHDA and CDR2 is SQIVND (reference sequence). The germline V and J ends were trimmed by 6 bases and 9 bases, with 17 bases remaining between them. CDR3 sequence reads: CASSRPEQFRYTF. CDR3 DNA sequence: TGTGCCAGTAGCCGCCCCGAACAGTTTCGCTACACCTTC.

The sample holds many counts of this clonotype. The chain has TRBV20-1 and TRBJ2-5; D might be TRBD2 (5 bases). CDR3 length: 13 residues. Trimming left V 3 bases short and J 5 bases short, with 13 bases between. Germline lookup yields CDR1 DFQATT and CDR2 SNEGSKA (reference sequence). The CDR3 DNA is TGCAGTGCTAGTTTAAGCGGTGTGGAGACCCAGTACTTC. Translating gives CSASLSGVETQYF.

V usage is TRBV28 and J usage is TRBJ2-5; D is possibly TRBD2 (6 bases). The J call may be wrong; the DNA end is better matched by TRBJ2-7. CDR1 and CDR2 from the germline V gene are MDHEN and SYDVKM. The CDR3 runs 12 residues. The CDR3: CASNPGGVEQYF. As DNA, the CDR3 is TGTGCCAGCAACCCCGGAGGGGTCGAGCAGTACTTC.

This clonotype has more than one count but fewer than ten. The chain carries TRBV21-1 and TRBJ1-1; the tabulated D call, TRBD1, remains unverified against the DNA. TRBV21-1 is an annotated pseudogene. This CDR3 spans 17 amino acids. CDR3 DNA: TGTGCTAGCAGCAAAGTGGGTTATACCCCTGACGACACTGAAGCTTTCTTT. It yields the protein CASSKVGYTPDDTEAFF.

Remarks on this clonotype: Possible read error: a much larger clone is one base away. The chain employs TRBV12-3 or TRBV12-4 and TRBJ2-1, with 12 positions matching TRBD2. The CDR3 runs to 17 residues. V lost 5 bases to trimming and J lost 5 bases; unmatched junction nucleotides: 10. CDR3 bases: TGTGCCAGCAGTGTCGCTAGCGGGAGGGTCGTTAACAATGAGCAGTTCTTC. Translation: CASSVASGRVVNNEQFF.

This rearrangement joins TRBV7-2 to TRBJ2-5; the D gene is possibly TRBD2 (5 bases). V gave up 1 base and J gave up 11 bases, with 11 bases separating them. The CDR3 sequence is 12 residues long. Looked up from germline, CDR1 is SGHTA and CDR2 is FQGNSA. The CDR3 DNA is TGTGCCAGCAGCTTAGTAGGGAGAGGGCAGTACTTC. This gives the protein CASSLVGRGQYF.

This sequence joins TRBV7-9 and TRBJ1-1; the D gene is possibly TRBD1 (6 bases). The germline CDR1 and CDR2 sequences are SEHNR and FQNEAQ (reference sequence). The CDR3 runs 14 residues. The germline V and J ends were trimmed by 5 bases and 4 bases, with 14 bases remaining between them. The CDR3 coding sequence is TGTGCCAGCAGCCCCGGGGGGCGGGTCACTGAAGCTTTCTTT. Translation: CASSPGGRVTEAFF.

The rearrangement joins TRBV7-2 to TRBJ1-5; 9 bases are a match to TRBD1. CDR3 length: 15 amino acids. The V gene end was trimmed by 9 bases and the J gene end by 1 base; junction bases not matched to a gene: 7. In germline, CDR1 is SGHTA, CDR2 FQGNSA. CDR3 protein: CASHKDRGSNQPQHF. CDR3 in DNA: TGTGCCAGTCACAAGGACAGGGGAAGCAATCAGCCCCAGCATTTT.